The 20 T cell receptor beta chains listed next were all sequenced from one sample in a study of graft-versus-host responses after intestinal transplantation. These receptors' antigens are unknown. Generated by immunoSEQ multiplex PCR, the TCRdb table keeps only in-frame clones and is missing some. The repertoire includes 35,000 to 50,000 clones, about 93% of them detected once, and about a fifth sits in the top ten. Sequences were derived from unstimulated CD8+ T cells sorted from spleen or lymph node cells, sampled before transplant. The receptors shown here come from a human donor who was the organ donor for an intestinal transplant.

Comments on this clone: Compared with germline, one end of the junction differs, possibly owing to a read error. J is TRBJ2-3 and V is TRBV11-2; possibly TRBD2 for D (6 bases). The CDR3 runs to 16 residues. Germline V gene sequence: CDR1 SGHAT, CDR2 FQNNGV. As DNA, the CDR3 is TGTGCCAGCAGCCTCCGTGCGGCGGGACCCCCAGATACGCGGTATTTT. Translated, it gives CASSLRAAGPPDTRYF.

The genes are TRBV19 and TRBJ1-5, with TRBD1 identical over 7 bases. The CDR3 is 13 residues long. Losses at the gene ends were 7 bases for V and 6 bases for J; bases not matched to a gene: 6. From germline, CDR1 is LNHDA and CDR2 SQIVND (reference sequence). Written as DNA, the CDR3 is TGTGCCAGTAAAGGGGGCAGCGTTCAGCCCCAGCATTTT. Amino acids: CASKGGSVQPQHF.

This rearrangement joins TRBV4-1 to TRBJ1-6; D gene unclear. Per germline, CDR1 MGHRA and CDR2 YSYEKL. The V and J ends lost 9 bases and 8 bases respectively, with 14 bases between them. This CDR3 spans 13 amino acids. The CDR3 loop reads CASARGFYSPLHF. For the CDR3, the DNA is TGCGCCAGTGCACGGGGTTTTTATTCACCCCTCCACTTT.

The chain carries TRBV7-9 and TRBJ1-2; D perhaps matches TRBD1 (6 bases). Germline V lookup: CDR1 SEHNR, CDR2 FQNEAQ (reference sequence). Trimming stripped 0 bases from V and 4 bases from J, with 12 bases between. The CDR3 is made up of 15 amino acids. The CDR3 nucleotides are TGTGCCAGCAGCTTAGCATCGAGGGGGTTCTATGGCTACACCTTC. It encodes CASSLASRGFYGYTF. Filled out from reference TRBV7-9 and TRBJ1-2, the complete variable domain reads DTGVSQNPRHKITKRGQNVTFRCDPISEHNRLYWYRQTLGQGPEFLTYFQNEAQLEKSRLLSDRFSAERPKGSFSTLEIQRTEQGDSAMYLCASSLASRGFYGYTFGSGTRLTVV.

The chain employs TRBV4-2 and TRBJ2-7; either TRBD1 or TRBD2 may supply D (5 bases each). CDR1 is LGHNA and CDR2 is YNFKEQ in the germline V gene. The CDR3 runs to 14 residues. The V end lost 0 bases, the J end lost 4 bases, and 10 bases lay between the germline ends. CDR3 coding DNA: TGTGCCAGCAGCCAAGACTGGGGGAGTTACGAGCAGTACTTC. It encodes CASSQDWGSYEQYF.

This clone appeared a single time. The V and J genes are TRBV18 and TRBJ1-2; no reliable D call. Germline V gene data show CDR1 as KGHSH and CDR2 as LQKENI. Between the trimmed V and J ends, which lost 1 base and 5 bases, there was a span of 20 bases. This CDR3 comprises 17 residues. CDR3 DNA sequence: TGTGCCAGCTCACCACTCTTTCAGACATTATCCGATTATGGCTACACCTTC. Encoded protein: CASSPLFQTLSDYGYTF.

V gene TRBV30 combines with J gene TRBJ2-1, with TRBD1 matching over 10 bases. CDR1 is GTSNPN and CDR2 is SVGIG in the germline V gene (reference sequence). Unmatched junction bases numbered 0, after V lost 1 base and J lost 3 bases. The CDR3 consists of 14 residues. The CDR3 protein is CAWSGDRGYNEQFF. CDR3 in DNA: TGTGCCTGGAGTGGGGACAGGGGCTACAATGAGCAGTTCTTC.

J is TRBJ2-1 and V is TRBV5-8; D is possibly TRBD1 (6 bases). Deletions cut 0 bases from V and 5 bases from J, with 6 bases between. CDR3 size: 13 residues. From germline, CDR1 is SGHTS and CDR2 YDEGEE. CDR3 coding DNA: TGTGCCAGCAGCTTGGGGACAGACAATGAGCAGTTCTTC. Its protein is CASSLGTDNEQFF.

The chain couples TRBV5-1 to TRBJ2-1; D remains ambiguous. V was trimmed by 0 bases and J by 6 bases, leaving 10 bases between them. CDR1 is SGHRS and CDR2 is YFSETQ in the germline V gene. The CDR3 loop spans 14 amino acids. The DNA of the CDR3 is TGCGCCAGCAGCTTGGGTGTAGGGCGCAATGAGCAGTTCTTC. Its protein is CASSLGVGRNEQFF.

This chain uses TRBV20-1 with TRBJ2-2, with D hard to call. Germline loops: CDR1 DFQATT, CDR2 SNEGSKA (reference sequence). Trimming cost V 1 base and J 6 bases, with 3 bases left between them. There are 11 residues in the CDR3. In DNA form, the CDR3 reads TGCAGTGCTAGAGCGGCCGGGGAGCTGTTTTTT. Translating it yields CSARAAGELFF.

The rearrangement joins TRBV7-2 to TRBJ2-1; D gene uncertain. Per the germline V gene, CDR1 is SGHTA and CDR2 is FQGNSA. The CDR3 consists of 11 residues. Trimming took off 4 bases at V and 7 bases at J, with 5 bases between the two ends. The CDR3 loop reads CASSSPNEQFF. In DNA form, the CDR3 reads TGTGCCAGCAGCTCACCTAATGAGCAGTTCTTC.

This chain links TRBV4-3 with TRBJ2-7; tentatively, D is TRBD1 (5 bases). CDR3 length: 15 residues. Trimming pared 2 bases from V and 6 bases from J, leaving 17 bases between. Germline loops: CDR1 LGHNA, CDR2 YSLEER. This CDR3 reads CASSQTLQVGREQYF. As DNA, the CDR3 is TGCGCCAGCAGCCAAACCTTACAGGTAGGGCGCGAGCAGTACTTC.

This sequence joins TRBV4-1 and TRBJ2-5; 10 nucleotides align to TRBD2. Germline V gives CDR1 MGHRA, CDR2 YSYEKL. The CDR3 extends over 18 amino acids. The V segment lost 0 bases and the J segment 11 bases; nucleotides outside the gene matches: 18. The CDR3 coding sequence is TGCGCCAGCAGCCAAGATTTAGCTAGCGGGAGCCGCTTAGGGGAGCAGTACTTC. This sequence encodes CASSQDLASGSRLGEQYF.

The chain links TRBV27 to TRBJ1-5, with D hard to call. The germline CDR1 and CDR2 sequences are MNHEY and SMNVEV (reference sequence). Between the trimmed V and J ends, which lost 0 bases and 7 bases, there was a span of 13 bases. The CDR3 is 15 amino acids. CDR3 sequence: CASSLSRAANQPQHF. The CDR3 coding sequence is TGTGCCAGCAGTTTATCGAGGGCGGCAAACCAGCCCCAGCATTTT.

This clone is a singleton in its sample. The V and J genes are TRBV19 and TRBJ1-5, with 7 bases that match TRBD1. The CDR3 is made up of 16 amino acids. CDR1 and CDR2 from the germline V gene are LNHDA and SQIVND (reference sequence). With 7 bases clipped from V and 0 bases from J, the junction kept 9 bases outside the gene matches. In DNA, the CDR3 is TGTGCCAGTAAAGCCAAGGACAGGTATAGCAATCAGCCCCAGCATTTT. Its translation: CASKAKDRYSNQPQHF. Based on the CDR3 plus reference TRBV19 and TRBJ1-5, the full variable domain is DGGITQSPKYLFRKEGQNVTLSCEQNLNHDAMYWYRQDPGQGLRLIYYSQIVNDFQKGDIAEGYSVSREKKESFPLTVTSAQKNPTAFYLCASKAKDRYSNQPQHFGDGTRLSIL.

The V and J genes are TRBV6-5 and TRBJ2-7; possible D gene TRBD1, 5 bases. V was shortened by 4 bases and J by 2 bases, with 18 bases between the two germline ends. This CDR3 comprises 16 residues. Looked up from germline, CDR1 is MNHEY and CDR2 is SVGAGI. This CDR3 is CASSSTPTAPPYEQYF. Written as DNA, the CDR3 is TGTGCCAGCAGTTCCACCCCGACAGCCCCACCCTACGAGCAGTACTTC.

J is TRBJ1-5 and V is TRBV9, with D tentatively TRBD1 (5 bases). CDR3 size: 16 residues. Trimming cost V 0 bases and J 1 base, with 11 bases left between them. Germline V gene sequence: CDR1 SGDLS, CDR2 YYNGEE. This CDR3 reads CASSVDWTFSNQPQHF. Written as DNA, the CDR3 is TGTGCCAGCAGCGTAGATTGGACATTCAGCAATCAGCCCCAGCATTTT.

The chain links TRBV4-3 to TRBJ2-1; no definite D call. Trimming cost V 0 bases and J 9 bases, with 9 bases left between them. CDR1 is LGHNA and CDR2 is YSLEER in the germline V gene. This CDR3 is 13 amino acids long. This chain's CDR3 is CASSQDLSSEQFF. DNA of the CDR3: TGCGCCAGCAGCCAAGATCTTAGCAGTGAGCAGTTCTTC.

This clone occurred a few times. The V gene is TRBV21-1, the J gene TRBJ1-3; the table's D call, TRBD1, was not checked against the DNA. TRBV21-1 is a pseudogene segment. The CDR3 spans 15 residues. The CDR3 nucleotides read TGTGCCAGCAGCAGCCCGGACAGGCCTGGAAACACCATATATTTT. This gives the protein CASSSPDRPGNTIYF.

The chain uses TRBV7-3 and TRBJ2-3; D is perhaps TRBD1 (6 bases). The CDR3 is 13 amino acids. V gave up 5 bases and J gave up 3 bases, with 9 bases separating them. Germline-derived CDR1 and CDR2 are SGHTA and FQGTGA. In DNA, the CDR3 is TGTGCCAGCAGCGAGGACAGTACAGATACGCAGTATTTT. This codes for CASSEDSTDTQYF.